This T cell receptor (beta chain) comes out of a study of shared clonotypes between healthy human individuals (dated by TCRdb to the early 2020s). Looking at the study overall: The cohort included a few men and a couple of women between 18 and 49 years of age. Blood TCR repertoires of five healthy adults were deeply sequenced to estimate repertoire size and the extent of clonotype sharing between individuals. Between about 0.85 and 9.5 billion PBMCs per donor were obtained by leukapheresis. To increase sequencing depth and limit assay-specific biases, different laboratories used diverse techniques to prepare libraries and sequence TCR repertoires. For each donor, CD4 naive and CD4 memory were each run on three plates, CD8 naive on two plates, and CD8 memory on one plate. Paper-wide results and their limitations: Even with the large sequencing depth, rarefaction of the sorted-subset datasets indicated that sequencing was incomplete. Higher generation probabilities were observed for clonotypes shared by all four sorted-subset donors than for non-shared clonotypes. Only blood was sampled, and tissue TCR repertoires likely differ from those in blood. The genetic and exposure-history diversity represented was limited by the small number of donors. Based on pairwise subsampling, the degree of clonotype sharing among donors was expected to be affected by sequencing depth. Across a few donors, roughly 5% of naive CD4, 3% to 4% of naive CD8, 2.3% of memory CD4, and under 0.45% of memory CD8 clonotypes were shared. Estimated clonotype richness was generally larger for naive than for memory subsets.

A few counts support this clone. There is no known antigen for this receptor. Base qualities are not provided; no much larger clone lies one nucleotide away. CD8 naive samples were CD45RO-negative cells positively selected for CCR7, giving a CD45RA+CCR7+ population that excluded TemRA cells. The donors were healthy, HIV-negative adults with no recently reported acute infections or vaccinations. Every donor was a Caucasian adult living in Nashville, Tennessee, USA. Blood was obtained by leukapheresis, after which PBMCs were separated by Ficoll-Histopaque density gradient centrifugation and cryopreserved in liquid nitrogen vapor phase. Analytical flow cytometry was used to check the purity and quantity of each magnetically sorted T cell population. From each sorted fraction, genomic DNA was isolated and quantified by UV absorbance on a Nanodrop 2000c. TCR CDR3 regions were amplified from genomic DNA by multiplex PCR using the deep immunoSEQ assay. Genomic DNA extracted from each cell subset was distributed evenly over all wells of several immunoSEQ 96-well plates, and each plate served as one replicate. For sorted subsets, roughly 200 ng of genomic DNA, equivalent to around 29,000 T cell genomes, went into each replicate PCR. Purified libraries were quantified with a Qubit 3.0 fluorometer, sized on a Bioanalyzer 2100, and re-quantified with the KAPA Library Quantification kit. Every immunoSEQ 96-well plate was sequenced on a separate single-read 150-cycle Illumina NextSeq 550 flow cell. From the authors' description of their analysis: Because only junctional sequences without quality scores were contained in the immunoSEQ output, filtering matching that applied to full-length reads could not be performed. To assign V/J genes and CDR3, sequences were annotated against IMGT germline references using PyIR, a Python wrapper for IgBLAST v1.9. Any read was removed if the V/J assignment was weak (E-value above 1e-6), the CDR3 was missing, or the read contained stop codons, out-of-frame junctions, or ambiguous translated residues. V3J clonotypes were defined as sequences sharing the same inferred V gene, J gene, and CDR3 amino acid sequence. Percentage overlap between repertoires was calculated by dividing the number of shared unique clonotypes by the size of the smaller repertoire. RTK rarefaction, the Chao1 estimator, and Recon v2.1 estimates of unobserved clonotypes were used to assess repertoire richness. OLGA was used to compute generation probabilities for all TCRbeta clonotypes that the gDNA method yielded from four donors. The source is immuneACCESS, and TCRdb retained only in-frame sequences with V and J called. Part of the clones is not carried over; for the studies checked, unresolved V genes explain less than half of this, and the remainder is unexplained. V, J and clone size reflect that table, while D and trimming were determined from the DNA. A total of 1.5 million to 2.5 million clones appear in this sample, less than 95% of them only once. Under 1.5% of the sample goes to the ten largest clones.

Taken from cysteine to phenylalanine, the CDR3 has 16 residues. Only the CDR3 DNA stays, 48 bases, in frame from base 1. The germline V gene (reference sequence) sets CDR1 to SEHNR and CDR2 to FQNEAQ. V is trimmed back by 5 bases and J by 6 bases, and the junction contains 10 bases that no gene match accounts for. In this chain, TRBV7-9 is recombined with TRBJ2-1; 10 bases in the middle match TRBD1. This TCR was recovered from a man aged 18-30 years in good health. Source material: naive CD8+ T cells sorted from blood. The cell subset or site label of this sample denotes: CD45RA+CCR7+. The DNA sequence is given as TGTGCCAGCAGCGCTTCCTCCGGGACAGGGGTCAATGAGCAGTTCTTC. It codes for CASSASSGTGVNEQFF.